The TCR beta chain described here comes from a study of T cells after yellow fever vaccination. Germline CDR1 is LGHNA and CDR2 is YSLEER. Trimming pared 0 bases from V and 7 bases from J, leaving 13 bases between. The CDR3 extends over 16 amino acids. Study conclusions and caveats: Weaker, the secondary response had a peak occurring faster, on day 5 versus 15.

As concerns this clonotype: Its antigen is undetermined.

Template switching by 5'RACE produced TCR cDNA, adding a universal primer site and UMIs. TCRdb fed the 5' RACE reads into MiXCR, producing one record per CDR3 protein. The sample contains about 160,000 distinct CDR3 sequences, 6.5% to 8.5% of which appear only once. The receptor was isolated from a man younger than 30 who received the YFV17D yellow fever vaccine. Sequencing used CD4+ T cells sorted from PBMCs, obtained 5 days after the first yellow fever vaccination. The V gene is TRBV4-3, the J gene TRBJ1-6; possibly TRBD1 for D (5 bases). In nucleotides, the CDR3 is TGCGCCAGCAGCCAAGAAGGTCAGGGTTTGAATTCACCCCTCCACTTT. It translates to CASSQEGQGLNSPLHF.